These 4 T cell receptor beta chains came from one sample sequenced in a study of monozygotic twins with inflammatory bowel disease. TCRdb reanalyzed the 5' RACE reads and collapses them to one entry per CDR3 protein, without DNA. The ten most abundant clones cover more than 1% of a sample with 110,000 to 150,000 distinct CDR3 sequences. The material sequenced was blood. These TCRs come from a human donor with ulcerative colitis or Crohn's disease, or a healthy co-twin of an affected twin (not recorded which).

J is TRBJ1-1 and V is TRBV27; TCRdb selects TRBD1, and the lack of DNA leaves this call unchecked. Germline CDR1 reads MNHEY; CDR2 reads SMNVEV (reference sequence). The CDR3 is made up of 13 amino acids. CDR3 sequence reads: CASRPRRLTEAFF.

V is TRBV9 and J is TRBJ2-2; with no DNA, the TCRdb D assignment of TRBD2 cannot be verified. In germline, CDR1 is SGDLS, CDR2 YYNGEE. The CDR3 loop spans 14 amino acids. CDR3 amino acids: CASSTSGSGGELFF.

The chain is built from TRBV5-1 and TRBJ1-1; TCRdb's D call of TRBD1 is untestable without DNA. Germline loops: CDR1 SGHRS, CDR2 YFSETQ. The CDR3 has 12 residues. The CDR3 protein is CASSKGDTEAFF.

The gene calls are TRBV29-1 and TRBJ2-7; TCRdb selects TRBD1, and the lack of DNA leaves this call unchecked. Germline-derived CDR1 and CDR2 are SQVTM and ANQGSEA. This CDR3 region has 14 residues. The CDR3 is CSVDTGTGTREQYF.